A single sample gave rise to the 9 T cell receptor beta chains below, sequenced in a study of blood T cell repertoires in COVID-19. TCRdb keeps only in-frame clones here, not all; method: immunoSEQ multiplex PCR. The profile shows more than 250,000 clones, roughly 84% of them singletons. Sequences were obtained from peripheral blood. These receptors were collected from a man aged 50-60 years with active or convalescent COVID-19.

This chain connects TRBV5-1 to TRBJ2-1, with 12 bases aligning to TRBD1. Germline CDR1 reads SGHRS; CDR2 reads YFSETQ. CDR3 length: 15 residues. The trim removed 4 bases at V and 6 bases at J, leaving 5 bases unmatched. The CDR3 region is CASSLGQGAGNEQFF. The CDR3 DNA follows: TGCGCCAGCAGCCTGGGACAGGGGGCGGGCAATGAGCAGTTCTTC.

V usage is TRBV4-1 and J usage is TRBJ1-5; D perhaps matches TRBD1 (5 bases). Germline V gene sequence: CDR1 MGHRA, CDR2 YSYEKL. Between the trimmed V and J ends, which lost 0 bases and 2 bases, there was a span of 11 bases. CDR3 length: 16 amino acids. CDR3 sequence: CASSQDSGSGNQPQHF. The CDR3 DNA is TGCGCCAGCAGCCAAGATTCAGGGTCGGGCAATCAGCCCCAGCATTTT.

V usage is TRBV11-2 and J usage is TRBJ2-1, with a weak D call TRBD1 (7 bases). The germline V gene encodes CDR1 SGHAT and CDR2 FQNNGV. V lost 3 bases and J 0 bases, leaving 12 bases between the germline ends. The CDR3 totals 16 residues. Here the CDR3 DNA reads TGTGCCAGCAGCTTGCGGGGACAGAGCTCCTACAATGAGCAGTTCTTC. Its translation: CASSLRGQSSYNEQFF.

Remarks on this clone: The same CDR3 arises from other DNA sequences in this sample as well. The CDR3 nucleotides are TGTGCCAGCAGCTTACAGGGGGTCAACACTGAAGCTTTCTTT. Translated, it gives CASSLQGVNTEAFF. This chain connects TRBV28 to TRBJ1-1, with 8 nucleotides matching TRBD1. In germline, CDR1 is MDHEN, CDR2 SYDVKM. V shed 6 bases, J shed 2 bases, and the junction held 5 bases outside the gene matches. The length of the CDR3 is 14 residues.

The chain recombines TRBV21-1 with TRBJ2-7; the listed D gene, TRBD1, was not tested against the DNA. TRBV21-1 is tagged as a pseudogene. This CDR3 contains 16 residues. CDR3 DNA sequence: TGTGCCAGCAGCAAAAACGGCGGGACAGGATCCTACGAGCAGTACTTC. It encodes CASSKNGGTGSYEQYF.

The chain links TRBV5-1 to TRBJ2-3; 14 nucleotides agree with TRBD2. This CDR3 spans 15 amino acids. J gave up 6 bases and V 3 bases, and 3 bases lay outside the gene matches. Germline V lookup: CDR1 SGHRS, CDR2 YFSETQ. The DNA of the CDR3 is TGCGCCAGCAGCTCGGGACTAGCGGGAGTGGATACGCAGTATTTT. It translates to CASSSGLAGVDTQYF.

This clone has just a few counts. The chain couples TRBV29-1 to TRBJ2-7; 7 nucleotides match TRBD2. Germline loops: CDR1 SQVTM, CDR2 ANQGSEA. V dropped 6 bases and J dropped 4; count of bases not matched to a gene: 21. The CDR3 length is 17 residues. CDR3 nucleotides: TGCAGCGTCGCGGGGGACTTCCATGGACCGGGTTTATACGAGCAGTACTTC. It codes for CSVAGDFHGPGLYEQYF.

This chain connects TRBV4-3 to TRBJ2-2, with TRBD1 as a possible D gene (7 bases). The CDR3 has 16 amino acids. Germline V gene data show CDR1 as LGHNA and CDR2 as YSLEER. The V end was cut by 0 bases, the J end by 3 bases, with 11 bases between. The CDR3 protein is CASSQEFRGDTGELFF. CDR3 DNA sequence: TGCGCCAGCAGCCAAGAGTTCAGGGGGGACACCGGGGAGCTGTTTTTT.

This rearrangement joins TRBV5-6 to TRBJ2-4; 7 positions agree with TRBD1. Trimming cost V 4 bases and J 5 bases; bases outside gene matches: 12. The CDR3 totals 16 residues. The germline CDR1 and CDR2 sequences are SGHDT and YYEEEE. The CDR3 DNA follows: TGTGCCAGCAGCCCTGGACAGGCCGCCGGGGAAAACATTCAGTACTTC. Its translation is CASSPGQAAGENIQYF. Drawing the rest from reference TRBV5-6 and TRBJ2-4, the complete variable domain is DAGVTQSPTHLIKTRGQQVTLRCSPKSGHDTVSWYQQALGQGPQFIFQYYEEEERQRGNFPDRFSGHQFPNYSSELNVNALLLGDSALYLCASSPGQAAGENIQYFGAGTRLSVL.